Below, one T cell receptor (beta chain) is given with its context. V dropped 10 bases and J dropped 1 base, with 23 bases sitting between them. This CDR3 has 16 residues. Germline V gene sequence: CDR1 SNHLY, CDR2 FYNNEI. Clones were sequenced by immunoSEQ multiplex PCR, and TCRdb holds only the in-frame ones, with some missing. The table includes millions of clones, over 85% detected once. These data originate in a study of shared clonotypes between healthy human individuals. The TCR originated in a man younger than 35 in good health. Sequences were obtained from naive CD4+ T cells sorted from blood. Subset denoted: CD45RA+ positively selected. This chain uses TRBV2 with TRBJ2-7; either TRBD1 or TRBD2 may fit D (5 bases each). The CDR3 loop is CATRESESLSSYEQYF. The CDR3 bases are TGTGCCACCAGGGAGTCCGAGTCCCTATCTTCCTACGAGCAGTACTTC.